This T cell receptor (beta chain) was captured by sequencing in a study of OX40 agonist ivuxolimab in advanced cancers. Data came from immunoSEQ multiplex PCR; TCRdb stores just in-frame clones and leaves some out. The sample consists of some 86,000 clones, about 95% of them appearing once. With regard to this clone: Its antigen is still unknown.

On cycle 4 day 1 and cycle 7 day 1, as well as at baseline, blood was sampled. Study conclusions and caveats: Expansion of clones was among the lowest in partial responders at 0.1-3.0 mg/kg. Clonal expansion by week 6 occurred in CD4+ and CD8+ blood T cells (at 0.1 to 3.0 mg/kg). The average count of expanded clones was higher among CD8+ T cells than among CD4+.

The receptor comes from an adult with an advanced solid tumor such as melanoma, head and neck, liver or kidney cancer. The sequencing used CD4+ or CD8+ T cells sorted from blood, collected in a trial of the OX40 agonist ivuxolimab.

In DNA, the CDR3 is TGTGCCAGCAGCTTAGAGGAACAGGGAGGAGAGACCCAGTACTTC. It translates to CASSLEEQGGETQYF. This chain links TRBV13 with TRBJ2-5; TRBD1 or TRBD2 may be the D gene (6 bases each). Germline V gives CDR1 PRHDT, CDR2 FYEKMQ (reference sequence). Trimming took off 1 base at V and 4 bases at J, with 13 bases between the two ends. The CDR3 loop spans 15 amino acids. The full variable domain, in which reference TRBV13 and TRBJ2-5 provide the parts outside the CDR3, is AAGVIQSPRHLIKEKRETATLKCYPIPRHDTVYWYQQGPGQDPQFLISFYEKMQSDKGSIPDRFSAQQFSDYHSELNMSSLELGDSALYFCASSLEEQGGETQYFGPGTRLLVL.